This T cell receptor (beta chain) was found in a study of control samples from healthy donors and cancer patients. Some clones are missing from TCRdb's copy, which holds only in-frame ones; the method was immunoSEQ multiplex PCR. The sample has roughly 80,000 clones, 85% to 95% seen once. Per germline, CDR1 SEHNR and CDR2 FQNEAQ (reference sequence). Trimming removed 3 bases from V and 11 bases from J, with 13 bases in between. The CDR3 has 12 residues. The sample comprised blood. The chain uses TRBV7-9 and TRBJ1-1; D remains unclear. This TCR was sampled from a woman aged 60-70 years in good health. DNA of the CDR3: TGTGCCAGCAGCTTGGCCCCTTTCGTGGCTTTCTTT. It is translated as CASSLAPFVAFF. Variable domain in full (rest from reference TRBV7-9 and TRBJ1-1): DTGVSQNPRHKITKRGQNVTFRCDPISEHNRLYWYRQTLGQGPEFLTYFQNEAQLEKSRLLSDRFSAERPKGSFSTLEIQRTEQGDSAMYLCASSLAPFVAFFGQGTRLTVV.